One and the same sample provided the 16 T cell receptor beta chains below, sequenced in a study of T cell repertoires in cytomegalovirus infection. TCRdb reanalysed the reads using MiXCR and keeps one entry per CDR3 protein. The table lists roughly 150,000 distinct CDR3 sequences, around 24% of them singletons. Sequenced input: PBMCs. Source of these receptors: a human donor in good health (CMV status not recorded). Some clones in this sample may be carry-over from other donors' samples.

This clonotype was found many times. The V gene is TRBV7-9, the J gene TRBJ2-1; D is possibly TRBD1 or TRBD2 (5 bases each). The germline gives CDR1 SEHNR, CDR2 FQNEAQ (reference sequence). The CDR3 loop spans 18 amino acids. The ends were cut back, 4 bases at V and 1 base at J, with 20 bases in the middle. CDR3 loop: CASSYPGTPGRSYNEQFF. The CDR3 region has the DNA TGTGCCAGCAGCTACCCCGGGACCCCCGGACGATCCTACAATGAGCAGTTCTTC.

The genes are TRBV7-2 and TRBJ2-7, with 9 positions matching TRBD1. V was pared by 2 bases and J by 5 bases, with 13 bases of the junction left unmatched. The CDR3 spans 17 residues. Germline-derived CDR1 and CDR2 are SGHTA and FQGNSA. The CDR3 nucleotides read TGTGCCAGCAGCTTACGTAAAACTCGGGACAGGGTTAACGAGCAGTACTTC. Protein: CASSLRKTRDRVNEQYF.

The chain employs TRBV25-1 and TRBJ1-1; D uncertain. Trimming took 4 bases from V and 4 from J, leaving 7 bases between them. CDR1 is MGHDK and CDR2 is SYGVNS in the germline V gene. CDR3 length: 12 residues. Here the CDR3 reads CASSVIGTEAFF. The CDR3 nucleotides read TGTGCCAGCAGTGTGATTGGCACTGAAGCTTTCTTT.

This clonotype turned up a few times. The chain links TRBV7-2 to TRBJ2-1; possibly TRBD2 for D (7 bases). The CDR3 sequence is 16 residues long. CDR1 and CDR2 from the germline V gene are SGHTA and FQGNSA. Trimming pared 4 bases from V and 7 bases from J, leaving 20 bases between. CDR3 region: CASSSTGTRGGNEQFF. In DNA form, the CDR3 reads TGTGCCAGCAGCTCGACCGGGACAAGGGGGGGAAATGAGCAGTTCTTC.

Comments on this clonotype: A much larger clone lies one base from this, so it may be a read error. V usage is TRBV4-1 and J usage is TRBJ1-1; possibly TRBD1 for D (5 bases). CDR3 size: 16 residues. CDR1 is MGHRA, CDR2 YSYEKL, per germline. Trimming took off 0 bases at V and 1 base at J, with 12 bases between the two ends. The CDR3: CASSQDGGAGNTEAFF. In nucleotides, the CDR3 is TGCGCCAGCAGCCAAGATGGGGGTGCAGGGAACACTGAAGCTTTCTTT.

This clonotype was picked up a small number of times. This CDR3 is CASNLAGGVDLTQETQYF. The DNA of the CDR3 is TGTGCCAGCAACTTGGCTGGGGGCGTAGATCTTACTCAAGAGACCCAGTACTTC. This sequence joins TRBV7-9 and TRBJ2-5; D may be TRBD1 (6 bases). CDR3 length equals 18 residues. Trimming took off 7 bases at V and 2 bases at J, with 26 bases between the two ends. Germline V gene data show CDR1 as SEHNR and CDR2 as FQNEAQ (reference sequence).

This clonotype appeared many times. The chain combines TRBV7-2 with TRBJ2-7; TRBD2 matches 8 bases. This CDR3 contains 15 residues. Germline V gene sequence: CDR1 SGHTA, CDR2 FQGNSA. With V trimmed by 1 base and J by 6 bases, 8 bases remained unmatched. The CDR3 DNA reads as TGTGCCAGCAGCTTAGATTCAGCGGGAGCCCGCGAGCAGTACTTC. Translation: CASSLDSAGAREQYF.

This clonotype was observed a few times. The chain links TRBV7-9 to TRBJ2-5; 7 bases map to TRBD1. The CDR3 is 15 residues long. Looked up from germline, CDR1 is SEHNR and CDR2 is FQNEAQ (reference sequence). With V trimmed by 3 bases and J by 3 bases, 7 bases remained unmatched. The CDR3 DNA reads TGTGCCAGCAGCTTTCCTAGACAGGGAGAAGAGACCCAGTACTTC. Its protein product is CASSFPRQGEETQYF.

This clonotype turned up a few times. The chain couples TRBV12-3 or TRBV12-4 to TRBJ1-2, with unresolved D. The CDR3 has 14 amino acids. With 6 bases removed from V and 4 bases from J, the gap between germline ends came to 15 bases. The CDR3 loop is CASRRIIKGYGYTF. The CDR3, as DNA: TGTGCCAGCAGACGCATCATAAAGGGCTATGGCTACACCTTC.

In the case of this clonotype: The junction shows a germline mismatch at one end, possibly a read error. This chain uses TRBV20-1 with TRBJ2-5; D could derive from TRBD1 or TRBD2 (6 bases each). There are 16 residues in the CDR3. The germline V gene encodes CDR1 DFQATT and CDR2 SNEGSKA (reference sequence). The CDR3 loop is CSAPTESGADQETQHF. Written as DNA, the CDR3 is TGCAGTGCTCCTACCGAATCGGGGGCGGATCAAGAGACCCAGCACTTC.

The table lists this clonotype with many counts. The V and J genes are TRBV7-2 and TRBJ2-5; a weak D match, TRBD1 (6 bases). The V gene lost 1 base and the J gene lost 2 bases, with 8 bases spanning the gap. Germline V gene lookup returns CDR1 SGHTA and CDR2 FQGNSA. This CDR3 spans 14 amino acids. The CDR3 protein is CASSLGRGQETQYF. The CDR3 DNA is TGTGCCAGCAGCTTAGGCAGGGGTCAAGAGACCCAGTACTTC.

This clonotype came up a few times. The chain links TRBV27 to TRBJ2-4; 8 nucleotides match TRBD1. The CDR3 sequence is 16 residues long. Trimming removed 2 bases from V and 0 bases from J; junction bases left unmatched: 3. Germline loops: CDR1 MNHEY, CDR2 SMNVEV (reference sequence). CDR3 nucleotides: TGTGCCAGCAGTTTAACAGGGGGGTTAGCCAAAAACATTCAGTACTTC. This gives the protein CASSLTGGLAKNIQYF.

V and J are TRBV12-3 or TRBV12-4 and TRBJ2-4; unclear D gene. Trimming pared 2 bases from V and 0 bases from J, leaving 11 bases between. The CDR3 is made up of 16 amino acids. This CDR3 reads CASSLIPEKAKNIQYF. The CDR3, as DNA: TGTGCCAGCAGTTTAATTCCCGAAAAAGCCAAAAACATTCAGTACTTC.

This chain joins TRBV6-5 and TRBJ2-7; 8 nucleotides align to TRBD2. The length of the CDR3 is 15 residues. In germline, CDR1 is MNHEY, CDR2 SVGAGI. The junction had 16 bases not matched to a gene; V was cut back by 6 bases and J by 9 bases. Here the CDR3 DNA reads TGTGCCAGCAGCCGGCCTGGCGGGGGGTCCGAAGGGCAGTACTTC. It translates to CASSRPGGGSEGQYF.

This clonotype was counted at least ten times. V gene TRBV6-1 combines with J gene TRBJ2-2, with TRBD2 as a possible D gene (6 bases). The germline V gene has CDR1 MNHNS and CDR2 SASEGT. V lost 6 bases and J 5 bases, leaving 13 bases between the germline ends. The CDR3 loop spans 14 amino acids. The CDR3 nucleotides read TGTGCCAGCAGAAAAAACGGAGGGACCGGGGAGCTGTTTTTT. It encodes CASRKNGGTGELFF.

This clonotype was recorded a few times. The chain recombines TRBV11-2 with TRBJ2-3, with 9 bases matching TRBD2. Unmatched junction bases numbered 4, after V lost 4 bases and J lost 2 bases. Looked up from germline, CDR1 is SGHAT and CDR2 is FQNNGV. The CDR3 runs 15 residues. CDR3 in DNA: TGTGCCAGCAGCTCGCAGCGGGGGGTCACAGATACGCAGTATTTT. This encodes CASSSQRGVTDTQYF.